This is a list of T cell receptor beta chains from one sample in a study of blood T cell repertoires in COVID-19. The assay was immunoSEQ multiplex PCR, and TCRdb's table has in-frame clones only and misses some. The sample includes 24,000 or so clones, around 88% seen only once; the top ten take over 15%. Input material: peripheral blood. The receptor source for this set is a human donor with acute or convalescent COVID-19. The donor label of this sample is uncertain. The CDR3 runs from the conserved cysteine through the conserved F or W. The order of the fields is J gene, D gene, clone size, V gene, CDR3 DNA, CDR3 protein. The D gene is left open where the match is weak. Some rows mark clone size as missing; the rest say once, few, many or name a class of expanded clone.

j_gene: TRBJ1-5
d_gene: TRBD1
abundance: -
v_gene: TRBV28
CDR3nt: TGTGCCAGCAGTTTGTCTGACAGGGGACGGCAGCCCCAGCATTTT
CDR3aa: CASSLSDRGRQPQHF

j_gene: TRBJ1-1
d_gene: -
abundance: -
v_gene: TRBV27
CDR3nt: TGTGCCAGCAGAGAGCATGGAGACGGAGAGAACACTGAAGCTTTCTTT
CDR3aa: CASREHGDGENTEAFF

j_gene: TRBJ1-2
d_gene: -
abundance: once
v_gene: TRBV3-1/TRBV3-2
CDR3nt: TGTGCCAGCAGCCAAGATTTCCAAGAGGGCTACACCTTC
CDR3aa: CASSQDFQEGYTF

j_gene: TRBJ1-1
d_gene: -
abundance: -
v_gene: TRBV10-3
CDR3nt: TGTGCCATCAGAACAGGGATGAACACTGAAGCTTTCTTT
CDR3aa: CAIRTGMNTEAFF

j_gene: TRBJ1-6
d_gene: TRBD1
abundance: -
v_gene: TRBV7-8
CDR3nt: TGTGCCAGCAGCTTCGCAAAGACAGGGTTAAATTCACCCCTCCACTTT
CDR3aa: CASSFAKTGLNSPLHF

j_gene: TRBJ1-4
d_gene: -
abundance: once
v_gene: TRBV24-1
CDR3nt: TGTGCCACCAGTGACCCAACGACTGCTGCTAATGAAAAACTGTTTTTT
CDR3aa: CATSDPTTAANEKLFF

j_gene: TRBJ2-2
d_gene: -
abundance: -
v_gene: TRBV3-1/TRBV3-2
CDR3nt: TGTGCCAGCAGCCATCGTGACGGGTCGAACACCGGGGAGCTGTTTTTT
CDR3aa: CASSHRDGSNTGELFF

j_gene: TRBJ1-3
d_gene: TRBD1
abundance: few
v_gene: TRBV11-2
CDR3nt: TGTGCCAGCAGCCCGGGACAGTTTACTGGAAACACCATATATTTT
CDR3aa: CASSPGQFTGNTIYF

j_gene: TRBJ2-3
d_gene: TRBD2
abundance: few
v_gene: TRBV7-6
CDR3nt: TGTGCCAGCAGCGTGGGACTAGGCGGTCCAGATACGCAGTATTTT
CDR3aa: CASSVGLGGPDTQYF

j_gene: TRBJ2-5
d_gene: TRBD1
abundance: -
v_gene: TRBV2
CDR3nt: TGTGCCAGCGGCAGGGGGTCTTACCAAGAGACCCAGTACTTC
CDR3aa: CASGRGSYQETQYF

j_gene: TRBJ2-3
d_gene: TRBD1
abundance: -
v_gene: TRBV19
CDR3nt: TGTGCCAGTAGTATAAGACAGGGTAGTGCAACAGATACGCAGTATTTT
CDR3aa: CASSIRQGSATDTQYF

j_gene: TRBJ1-2
d_gene: TRBD1
abundance: once
v_gene: TRBV5-1
CDR3nt: TGCGCCAGCAGCGGTACACAGGGGCTCTACACCTTC
CDR3aa: CASSGTQGLYTF

j_gene: TRBJ2-5
d_gene: -
abundance: few
v_gene: TRBV19
CDR3nt: TGTGCCAGTAGTATTACAGGGAGCCAAGAGACCCAGTACTTC
CDR3aa: CASSITGSQETQYF

j_gene: TRBJ2-1
d_gene: TRBD1
abundance: -
v_gene: TRBV5-4
CDR3nt: TGTGCCAGCAGCCCGGAGATTATGGGACAGTTACAGCAGTTCTTC
CDR3aa: CASSPEIMGQLQQFF

j_gene: TRBJ1-1
d_gene: -
abundance: -
v_gene: TRBV7-2
CDR3nt: TGTGCCAGCAGCCCCCTCGGCGGAGCATTGATTGCTTTCTTT
CDR3aa: CASSPLGGALIAFF

j_gene: TRBJ2-7
d_gene: -
abundance: few
v_gene: TRBV19
CDR3nt: TGTGCCAGTATAGCAGCCGAGCAGTACTTC
CDR3aa: CASIAAEQYF

j_gene: TRBJ2-7
d_gene: TRBD1
abundance: -
v_gene: TRBV27
CDR3nt: TGTGCCAGCAGTCCCACGAGGGGCAGGGGGCGCGGGGAGCAGTACTTC
CDR3aa: CASSPTRGRGRGEQYF

j_gene: TRBJ2-7
d_gene: TRBD1
abundance: -
v_gene: TRBV5-6
CDR3nt: TGTGCCAGCAGCTTGGGGTGGACAGGGGTCTACGAGCAGTACTTC
CDR3aa: CASSLGWTGVYEQYF

j_gene: TRBJ1-1
d_gene: -
abundance: -
v_gene: TRBV5-4
CDR3nt: TGTGCCAGCAGCGCGGGTCGGTCGGTACGGGAAAACACTGAAGCTTTCTTT
CDR3aa: CASSAGRSVRENTEAFF

j_gene: TRBJ1-3
d_gene: -
abundance: -
v_gene: TRBV7-9
CDR3nt: TGTGCCAGCAGCTTAGCAGGGGCCTCTGGAAACACCATATATTTT
CDR3aa: CASSLAGASGNTIYF

j_gene: TRBJ2-4
d_gene: TRBD1
abundance: few
v_gene: TRBV5-6
CDR3nt: TGTGCCAGCAGCTTGGTAGACAGGGGGCCTTGGGCCAAAAACATTCAGTACTTC
CDR3aa: CASSLVDRGPWAKNIQYF

j_gene: TRBJ2-5
d_gene: -
abundance: -
v_gene: TRBV6-1
CDR3nt: TGTGCCAGCAGTGAAGTGGGCAGATCTCTGGCGACCCAGTACTTC
CDR3aa: CASSEVGRSLATQYF

j_gene: TRBJ1-1
d_gene: TRBD1
abundance: -
v_gene: TRBV7-8
CDR3nt: TGTGCCAGCAGCCAGAGCCAGGGGGGTGAAGCTTTCTTT
CDR3aa: CASSQSQGGEAFF

j_gene: TRBJ2-1
d_gene: TRBD2
abundance: -
v_gene: TRBV6-2/TRBV6-3
CDR3nt: TGTGCCAGCAGTTACTCTACCGGACTAGCGGGGGGCCCGTCCTACAATGAGCAGTTCTTC
CDR3aa: CASSYSTGLAGGPSYNEQFF

j_gene: TRBJ2-7
d_gene: -
abundance: -
v_gene: TRBV11-3
CDR3nt: TGTGCCAGCAGCTATAGATCCACGTCCGGGACAACTCCCTTCTCCTACGAGCAGTACTTC
CDR3aa: CASSYRSTSGTTPFSYEQYF

j_gene: TRBJ2-7
d_gene: TRBD2
abundance: -
v_gene: TRBV19
CDR3nt: TGTGCCAGTAGTGTCGTAGCGGGGCTATACGAGCAGTACTTC
CDR3aa: CASSVVAGLYEQYF

j_gene: TRBJ1-5
d_gene: -
abundance: -
v_gene: TRBV7-2
CDR3nt: TGTGCCAGCAGCTTAGAAGGGGGGGTTCCGCCCCAGCATTTT
CDR3aa: CASSLEGGVPPQHF